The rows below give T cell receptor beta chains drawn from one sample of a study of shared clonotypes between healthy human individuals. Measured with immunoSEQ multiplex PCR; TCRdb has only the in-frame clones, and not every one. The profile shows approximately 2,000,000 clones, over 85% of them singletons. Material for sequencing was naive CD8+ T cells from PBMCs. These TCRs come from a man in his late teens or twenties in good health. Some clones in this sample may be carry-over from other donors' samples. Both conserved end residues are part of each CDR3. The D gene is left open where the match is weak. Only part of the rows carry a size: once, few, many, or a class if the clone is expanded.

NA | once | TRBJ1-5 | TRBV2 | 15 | CASSFLRQHNQPQHF | TGTGCCAGCAGTTTCCTTAGACAGCACAATCAGCCCCAGCATTTT
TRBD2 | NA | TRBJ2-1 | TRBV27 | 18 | CASSLLWTSGRAGNEQFF | TGTGCCAGCAGTTTACTTTGGACTAGCGGGAGGGCCGGTAATGAGCAGTTCTTC
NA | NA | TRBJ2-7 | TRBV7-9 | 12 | CASSMASYEQYF | TGTGCCAGCAGCATGGCCTCCTACGAGCAGTACTTC
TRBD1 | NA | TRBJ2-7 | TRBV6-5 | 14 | CASSYQTGGYEQYF | TGTGCCAGCAGTTACCAGACAGGGGGCTACGAGCAGTACTTC
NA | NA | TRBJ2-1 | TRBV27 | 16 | CASSLSVGTSYNEQFF | TGTGCCAGCAGTTTATCGGTGGGGACCTCCTACAATGAGCAGTTCTTC
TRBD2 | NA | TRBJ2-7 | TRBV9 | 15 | CASSSSGREGNEQYF | TGTGCCAGCAGCTCGTCGGGCAGGGAGGGCAACGAGCAGTACTTC
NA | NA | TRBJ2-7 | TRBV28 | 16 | CASMGLPGRKTYEQYF | TGTGCCAGCATGGGCCTCCCGGGACGGAAAACCTACGAGCAGTACTTC
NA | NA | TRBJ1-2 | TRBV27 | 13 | CASSLLPGGGYTF | TGTGCCAGCAGTTTATTACCGGGAGGTGGCTACACCTTC
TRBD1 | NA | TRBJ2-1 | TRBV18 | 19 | CASSRQGAGGLRSYNEQFF | TGTGCCAGCTCACGGCAGGGGGCCGGGGGACTCCGCTCCTACAATGAGCAGTTCTTC
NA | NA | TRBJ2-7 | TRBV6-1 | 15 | CASSENLGVPYEQYF | TGTGCCAGCAGTGAAAATTTAGGAGTCCCATACGAGCAGTACTTC
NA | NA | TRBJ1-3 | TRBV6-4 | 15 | CASSGSEAAGNTIYF | TGTGCCAGCAGTGGATCGGAGGCGGCGGGAAACACCATATATTTT
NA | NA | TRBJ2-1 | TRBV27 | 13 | CASSPVGQGEQFF | TGTGCCAGCAGTCCCGTCGGTCAGGGTGAGCAGTTCTTC
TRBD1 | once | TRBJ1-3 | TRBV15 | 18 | CATSRGRQGTDSGNTIYF | TGTGCCACCAGCAGAGGTAGACAGGGTACGGACTCTGGAAACACCATATATTTT
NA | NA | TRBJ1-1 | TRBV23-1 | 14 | CASSPQGRDTEAFF | TGCGCCAGCAGCCCACAGGGTCGAGACACTGAAGCTTTCTTT
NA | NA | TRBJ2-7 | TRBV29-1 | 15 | CSVEFAASLSYEQYF | TGCAGCGTTGAGTTTGCGGCTTCACTATCCTACGAGCAGTACTTC
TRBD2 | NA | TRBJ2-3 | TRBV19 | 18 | CASGPPTGLAGVPDTQYF | TGTGCCAGTGGCCCCCCCACGGGACTAGCGGGAGTCCCAGATACGCAGTATTTT
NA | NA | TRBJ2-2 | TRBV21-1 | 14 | CASSKERGTGELFF | TGTGCCAGCAGCAAAGAGCGGGGCACCGGGGAGCTGTTTTTT
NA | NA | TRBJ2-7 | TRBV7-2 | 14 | CASSLVRDAYEQYF | TGTGCCAGCAGCTTAGTAAGGGACGCCTACGAGCAGTACTTC
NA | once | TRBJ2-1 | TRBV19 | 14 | CASSIVGRHNEQFF | TGTGCCAGTAGTATCGTAGGACGCCACAATGAGCAGTTCTTC
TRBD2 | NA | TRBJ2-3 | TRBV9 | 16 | CASSVVSSGRLDTQYF | TGTGCCAGCAGCGTAGTGTCTAGCGGGAGGCTAGATACGCAGTATTTT
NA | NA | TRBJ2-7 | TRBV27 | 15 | CASSFGVAPSYEQYF | TGTGCCAGCAGTTTCGGCGTAGCCCCGTCCTACGAGCAGTACTTC
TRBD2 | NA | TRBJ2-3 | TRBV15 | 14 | CATSRLAGGDTQYF | TGTGCCACCAGCAGACTAGCGGGAGGAGATACGCAGTATTTT
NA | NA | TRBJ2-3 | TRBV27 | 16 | CASSLLRPDSIDTQYF | TGTGCCAGCAGTTTATTACGCCCCGACAGTATTGATACGCAGTATTTT
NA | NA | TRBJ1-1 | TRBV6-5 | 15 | CASRSQGNMNTEAFF | TGTGCCAGCAGATCACAGGGTAACATGAACACTGAAGCTTTCTTT
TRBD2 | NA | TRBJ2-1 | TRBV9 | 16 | CASSVWVAGAANEQFF | TGTGCCAGCAGCGTATGGGTAGCGGGAGCCGCGAATGAGCAGTTCTTC
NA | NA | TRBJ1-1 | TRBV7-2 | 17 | CASSLGDSGGIGTEAFF | TGTGCCAGCAGCTTAGGAGACTCTGGGGGGATCGGCACTGAAGCTTTCTTT
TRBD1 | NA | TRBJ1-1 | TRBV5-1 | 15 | CASSLGDRLNTEAFF | TGCGCCAGCAGCTTGGGGGACAGGTTGAACACTGAAGCTTTCTTT
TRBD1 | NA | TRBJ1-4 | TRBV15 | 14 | CATAGGHSNEKLFF | TGTGCCACGGCAGGGGGCCACTCTAATGAAAAACTGTTTTTT
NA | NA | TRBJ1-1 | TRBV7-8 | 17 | CASSLVKGVGGNTEAFF | TGTGCCAGCAGCTTAGTAAAAGGGGTAGGAGGGAACACTGAAGCTTTCTTT
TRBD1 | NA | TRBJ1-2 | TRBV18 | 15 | CASSPTGQKNYGYTF | TGTGCCAGCTCACCGACGGGACAGAAAAACTATGGCTACACCTTC
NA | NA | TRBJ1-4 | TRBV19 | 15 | CASGLFWSANEKLFF | TGTGCTTCGGGACTTTTTTGGTCGGCTAATGAAAAACTGTTTTTT
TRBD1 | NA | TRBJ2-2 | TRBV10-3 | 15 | CAISQDRADTGELFF | TGTGCCATCAGCCAAGACAGGGCGGACACCGGGGAGCTGTTTTTT
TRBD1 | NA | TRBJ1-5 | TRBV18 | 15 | CASSPEDRGRQPQHF | TGTGCCAGCTCACCCGAAGACAGGGGGCGTCAGCCCCAGCATTTT
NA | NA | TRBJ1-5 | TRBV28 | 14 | CASSFGEVNQPQHF | TGTGCCAGCAGTTTTGGGGAGGTCAATCAGCCCCAGCATTTT
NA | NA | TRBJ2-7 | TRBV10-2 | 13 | CASRGDRSYEQYF | TGCGCCAGCAGAGGGGACCGATCCTACGAGCAGTACTTC
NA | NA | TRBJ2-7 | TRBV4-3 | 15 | CASSQEIAQSYEQYF | TGCGCCAGCAGCCAAGAAATAGCGCAATCCTACGAGCAGTACTTC
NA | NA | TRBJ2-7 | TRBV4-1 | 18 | CASSQELSAGVLSYEQYF | TGCGCCAGCAGCCAAGAACTGTCCGCGGGCGTTCTCTCCTACGAGCAGTACTTC